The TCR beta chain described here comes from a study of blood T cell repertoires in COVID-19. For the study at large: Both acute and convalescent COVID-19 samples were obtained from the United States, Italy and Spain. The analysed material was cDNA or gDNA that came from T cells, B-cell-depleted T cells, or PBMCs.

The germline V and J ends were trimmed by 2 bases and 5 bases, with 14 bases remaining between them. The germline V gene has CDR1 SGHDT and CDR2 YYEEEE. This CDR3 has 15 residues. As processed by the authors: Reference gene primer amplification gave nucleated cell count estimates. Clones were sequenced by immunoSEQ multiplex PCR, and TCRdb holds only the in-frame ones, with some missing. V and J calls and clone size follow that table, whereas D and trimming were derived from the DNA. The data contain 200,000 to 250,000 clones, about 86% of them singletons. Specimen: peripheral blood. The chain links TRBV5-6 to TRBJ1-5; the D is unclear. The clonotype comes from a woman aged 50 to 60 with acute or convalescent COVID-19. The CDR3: CASSFLGREDQPQHF. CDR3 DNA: TGTGCCAGCAGCTTCCTAGGACGGGAGGATCAGCCCCAGCATTTT.